Following are 23 T cell receptor beta chains from one sample sequenced in a study of blood T cell repertoires in COVID-19. Some clones are missing from TCRdb's copy, which holds only in-frame ones; the method was immunoSEQ multiplex PCR. There are fewer than 30,000 clones in the sample; roughly 80% occur only once, and about 16% lies in the top ten. The sample comprised peripheral blood. These receptors all come from a woman aged 55-69 years with acute or convalescent COVID-19.

V is TRBV24-1 and J is TRBJ2-5; 11 bases fit TRBD2. Germline V gene data show CDR1 as KGHDR and CDR2 as SFDVKD. After removal of 5 bases from V and 1 base from J, the junction contained 5 bases not matched to a gene. The CDR3 sequence is 16 residues long. The DNA for the CDR3 is TGTGCCACCAGTGGCACGACTAGCGGGGTCCAAGAGACCCAGTACTTC. Its protein product is CATSGTTSGVQETQYF.

The V gene is TRBV19, the J gene TRBJ2-7; D is uncertain. The V gene's germline CDR1 is LNHDA and CDR2 SQIVND (reference sequence). Trimming pared 2 bases from V and 3 bases from J, leaving 8 bases between. This CDR3 is 13 amino acids long. The CDR3 nucleotides are TGTGCCAGTAGTATATCCCCAAACTACGAGCAGTACTTC. It is translated as CASSISPNYEQYF.

This chain connects TRBV4-2 to TRBJ2-7; 7 bases are shared with TRBD1. Germline V gene data show CDR1 as LGHNA and CDR2 as YNFKEQ. Losses at the gene ends were 0 bases for V and 6 bases for J; bases not matched to a gene: 8. The CDR3 has 15 residues. This CDR3 reads CASSQEEGAWSEQYF. The CDR3 DNA follows: TGTGCCAGCAGCCAAGAAGAGGGGGCCTGGAGCGAGCAGTACTTC.

The CDR3 DNA reads as TGTGCCAGCAGCCTTGAGGCCCGTGGCTACACCTTC. Amino acids: CASSLEARGYTF. The chain combines TRBV7-9 with TRBJ1-2; no firm D call. The CDR3 length is 12 residues. Trimming left V 5 bases short and J 7 bases short, with 11 bases between. Germline V CDR1 and CDR2: SEHNR, FQNEAQ (reference sequence). Full variable domain (outside the CDR3, taken from reference TRBV7-9 and TRBJ1-2): DTGVSQNPRHKITKRGQNVTFRCDPISEHNRLYWYRQTLGQGPEFLTYFQNEAQLEKSRLLSDRFSAERPKGSFSTLEIQRTEQGDSAMYLCASSLEARGYTFGSGTRLTVV.

The chain employs TRBV7-9 and TRBJ1-2; no clear D. V shed 5 bases and J shed 4 bases, with 11 bases lying between them. CDR1 is SEHNR, CDR2 FQNEAQ, per germline (reference sequence). CDR3 length: 13 amino acids. Written as DNA, the CDR3 is TGTGCCAGCAGCCTAAGGGAGGGCTATGGCTACACCTTC. Translating gives CASSLREGYGYTF.

Concerning this clone itself: The junction shows a germline mismatch at one end, possibly a read error. J is TRBJ1-3 and V is TRBV4-1, with TRBD1 matching over 8 bases. Germline V lookup: CDR1 MGHRA, CDR2 YSYEKL. This CDR3 is 15 amino acids long. The CDR3 spells CASSEDRGSGNTIYF. The CDR3 DNA is TGCGCCAGCAGCGAAGACAGGGGATCTGGAAACACCATATATTTT.

The gene calls are TRBV3-1 (or the pseudogene TRBV3-2) and TRBJ1-1, with 12 bases fitting TRBD1. The germline CDR1 and CDR2 sequences are LGHDT and YNNKEL (reference sequence). With 4 bases clipped from V and 2 bases from J, the junction kept 11 bases outside the gene matches. The CDR3 extends over 18 amino acids. The CDR3 DNA reads TGTGCCAGCAGCCCAGTTTCGGGACAGGGGGCGGGAAACACTGAAGCTTTCTTT. Its protein is CASSPVSGQGAGNTEAFF.

This clone was counted once. V gene TRBV7-3 combines with J gene TRBJ2-2; D is possibly TRBD2 (7 bases). Trimming cost V 3 bases and J 0 bases, with 17 bases left between them. CDR3 length: 18 residues. Germline CDR1 reads SGHTA; CDR2 reads FQGTGA. CDR3 sequence reads: CASSFNDRGATNTGELFF. DNA of the CDR3: TGTGCCAGCAGCTTTAACGACCGGGGGGCTACGAACACCGGGGAGCTGTTTTTT. Complete variable domain (other parts from reference TRBV7-3 and TRBJ2-2): GAGVSQTPSNKVTEKGKYVELRCDPISGHTALYWYRQSLGQGPEFLIYFQGTGAADDSGLPNDRFFAVRPEGSVSTLKIQRTERGDSAVYLCASSFNDRGATNTGELFFGEGSRLTVL.

The chain carries TRBV27 and TRBJ2-5; 8 positions match TRBD1. Germline V CDR1 and CDR2: MNHEY, SMNVEV (reference sequence). The CDR3 consists of 15 residues. Losses at the gene ends were 5 bases for V and 5 bases for J; bases not matched to a gene: 10. The CDR3 sequence: CASSGPDRGIETQYF. Here the CDR3 DNA reads TGTGCCAGCAGTGGGCCCGACAGGGGAATCGAGACCCAGTACTTC.

This clone was counted only a few times. This chain links TRBV9 with TRBJ1-6; TRBD1 is a possible D gene (6 bases). Germline loops: CDR1 SGDLS, CDR2 YYNGEE. CDR3 length: 14 amino acids. The V end lost 1 base, the J end lost 9 bases, and 11 bases lay between the germline ends. The CDR3 DNA follows: TGTGCCAGCAGCGTATCCAACAGGGTTTCACCCCTCCACTTT. Its protein is CASSVSNRVSPLHF.

This clone was detected only a few times. This chain uses TRBV10-2 with TRBJ1-1; D perhaps matches TRBD1 (5 bases). The CDR3 loop spans 14 amino acids. The germline V and J ends were trimmed by 2 bases and 0 bases, with 7 bases remaining between them. The germline V gene has CDR1 WSHSY and CDR2 SAAADI. CDR3 sequence reads: CASSERRVNTEAFF. The CDR3 DNA reads TGCGCCAGCAGTGAGCGCAGGGTGAACACTGAAGCTTTCTTT.

This clone was seen more than once but under ten times. The chain joins TRBV24-1 to TRBJ1-2; D possibly corresponds to TRBD1 (5 bases). The CDR3 runs to 10 residues. Trimming pared 7 bases from V and 8 bases from J, leaving 7 bases between. Germline lookup yields CDR1 KGHDR and CDR2 SFDVKD. The CDR3 loop is CATRGLGYTF. CDR3 in DNA: TGTGCCACCAGGGGGCTAGGCTACACCTTC.

The chain carries TRBV3-1 (or the pseudogene TRBV3-2) and TRBJ2-1; 13 positions match TRBD2. Germline V lookup: CDR1 LGHDT, CDR2 YNNKEL (reference sequence). The CDR3 sequence is 16 residues long. Losses at the gene ends were 6 bases for V and 8 bases for J; bases not matched to a gene: 10. This CDR3 is CASSLGLAGLGDEQFF. CDR3 coding DNA: TGTGCCAGCAGTCTGGGACTAGCGGGGCTGGGGGATGAGCAGTTCTTC.

The chain recombines TRBV4-1 with TRBJ2-5; a weak D match, TRBD2 (5 bases). CDR3 length: 15 residues. V was clipped by 4 bases and J by 5 bases, with 17 bases between them. Germline loops: CDR1 MGHRA, CDR2 YSYEKL. The CDR3 nucleotides read TGCGCCAGCAGCCTAAGCGGAGGCTCGGGGGAGACCCAGTACTTC. Protein product: CASSLSGGSGETQYF.

The J gene is TRBJ2-1, the V gene TRBV2; 11 nucleotides align to TRBD2. The V and J ends lost 6 bases and 5 bases, in that order; junction bases with no gene match: 6. Germline V CDR1 and CDR2: SNHLY, FYNNEI. The length of the CDR3 is 15 residues. CDR3: CASRELAGANNEQFF. The DNA for the CDR3 is TGTGCCAGCAGGGAACTAGCGGGGGCAAACAATGAGCAGTTCTTC.

This chain joins TRBV3-1 (or the pseudogene TRBV3-2) and TRBJ2-4, with D perhaps matching TRBD1 (7 bases). CDR3 size: 16 residues. Trimming took 3 bases from V and 9 from J, leaving 21 bases between them. Germline CDR1 LGHDT, CDR2 YNNKEL (reference sequence). The chain's CDR3 is CASSQPDRVGGGIQYF. In DNA, the CDR3 is TGTGCCAGCAGCCAGCCAGACAGGGTGGGGGGCGGCATTCAGTACTTC.

DNA for the CDR3: TGCGCCAGCAGCCCGAGCGGTAGCTCCTATAATTCACCCCTCCACTTT. This translates into CASSPSGSSYNSPLHF. This sequence joins TRBV5-1 and TRBJ1-6, with no clear D. Germline CDR1 and CDR2: SGHRS and YFSETQ. The CDR3 length is 16 residues. V was cut by 4 bases and J by 0 bases, with 11 bases left in between. Full variable domain (rest looked up from reference TRBV5-1 and TRBJ1-6): KAGVTQTPRYLIKTRGQQVTLSCSPISGHRSVSWYQQTPGQGLQFLFEYFSETQRNKGNFPGRFSGRQFSNSRSEMNVSTLELGDSALYLCASSPSGSSYNSPLHFGNGTRLTVT.

V is TRBV19 and J is TRBJ2-5, with 11 bases matching TRBD2. This CDR3 spans 16 amino acids. The V segment lost 1 base and the J segment 1 base; nucleotides outside the gene matches: 2. The germline V gene encodes CDR1 LNHDA and CDR2 SQIVND (reference sequence). CDR3 DNA sequence: TGTGCCAGTAGTATAGGTCTAGCGGGGGGCCAAGAGACCCAGTACTTC. Translating gives CASSIGLAGGQETQYF.

The J gene is TRBJ1-1, the V gene TRBV18; D not resolved. Trimming removed 3 bases at V and 6 bases at J, with 14 bases between. Germline CDR1 KGHSH, CDR2 LQKENI. There are 14 residues in the CDR3. CDR3 bases: TGTGCCAGCTCACCGCTGACAAAATCCGCTGAAGCTTTCTTT. It encodes CASSPLTKSAEAFF.

This chain joins TRBV2 and TRBJ2-1; the match to TRBD2 covers 10 bases. Looked up from germline, CDR1 is SNHLY and CDR2 is FYNNEI. The CDR3 totals 15 residues. Germline trimming cut 1 base from V and 10 bases from J; bases unmatched to any gene: 7. The CDR3 DNA reads as TGTGCCAGCAGTGAAGAGCGGGGGGGCCTAAGGGAGCAGTTCTTC. Translating gives CASSEERGGLREQFF.

The chain employs TRBV10-3 and TRBJ1-1; D is unresolved. The CDR3 is 13 amino acids. Trimming took 4 bases from V and 4 from J, leaving 10 bases between them. Germline V CDR1 and CDR2: ENHRY, SYGVKD. The CDR3 here is CAISVRVGTEAFF. The CDR3 DNA reads as TGTGCCATCAGTGTGAGGGTGGGCACTGAAGCTTTCTTT.

V usage is TRBV7-3 and J usage is TRBJ1-2; D gene uncertain. From germline, CDR1 is SGHTA and CDR2 FQGTGA. This CDR3 region has 14 residues. The V end was cut by 2 bases, the J end by 6 bases, with 13 bases between. The chain's CDR3 is CASSLDWVTNGYTF. For the CDR3, the DNA is TGTGCCAGCAGCTTAGACTGGGTAACCAATGGCTACACCTTC.

The V gene is TRBV5-8, the J gene TRBJ2-3; TRBD2 agrees at 12 bases. The CDR3 is 16 amino acids. Germline V gives CDR1 SGHTS, CDR2 YDEGEE. The V gene end was trimmed by 3 bases and the J gene end by 2 bases; junction bases not matched to a gene: 4. CDR3 coding DNA: TGTGCCAGCAGCTCCAGACTAGCGGGAGCCACAGATACGCAGTATTTT. This translates into CASSSRLAGATDTQYF.